Presented here are 6 T cell receptor beta chains from one specimen sequenced in a study of T-cell memory formation after mild COVID-19. TCRdb reprocessed the 5' RACE reads via MiXCR and lists one record per CDR3 protein. The sample has 250,000 to 350,000 distinct CDR3 sequences, about a sixth seen once; the top ten hold roughly 22%. Sequences were obtained from PBMCs or a T cell subset sorted from them (not recorded which). All receptors come from a man aged 18 to 29 who had mild COVID-19 (a few samples of this study predate the infection). Cell type and time point are not known.

The V call is TRBV27, the J call TRBJ1-2; 7 bases match TRBD1. V shed 8 bases and J 13 bases; nucleotides not matched to a gene: 19. CDR1 MNHEY and CDR2 SMNVEV come from the germline V gene (reference sequence). The CDR3 sequence is 14 residues long. The CDR3 coding sequence is TGTGCCAGCGGGGACAGATTGGGCCGGGGCTCCGCCACCTTC. Protein product: CASGDRLGRGSATF.

This clonotype was found a few times. The CDR3 DNA follows: TGTGCCAGCAGCTCTAGGGGCTACGAAAAACTGTTTTTT. Its protein is CASSSRGYEKLFF. This sequence joins TRBV7-2 and TRBJ1-4; D possibly corresponds to TRBD1 (5 bases). The CDR3 runs 13 residues. Germline V gives CDR1 SGHTA, CDR2 FQGNSA. Trimming removed 4 bases from V and 8 bases from J, with 11 bases in between.

The chain combines TRBV6-5 with TRBJ2-7; possibly TRBD2 for D (5 bases). Germline-derived CDR1 and CDR2 are MNHEY and SVGAGI. The CDR3 consists of 13 residues. Trimming took 3 bases from V and 2 from J, leaving 8 bases between them. The CDR3 loop is CASSYRETYEQYF. Written as DNA, the CDR3 is TGTGCCAGCAGTTATAGGGAGACCTACGAGCAGTACTTC.

This clonotype was found a few times. The J gene is TRBJ2-3, the V gene TRBV6-2 or TRBV6-3; D is unclear. V shed 2 bases and J shed 2 bases, with 11 bases lying between them. The CDR3 has 15 residues. CDR1 is MNHEY, CDR2 SVGEGT, per germline. CDR3 DNA: TGTGCCAGCAGTTACGTCCCCGACCACACAGATACGCAGTATTTT. It specifies CASSYVPDHTDTQYF.

This chain links TRBV7-8 with TRBJ1-1; a weak D match, TRBD1 (5 bases). The V gene lost 4 bases and the J gene lost 10 bases, with 10 bases spanning the gap. The germline gives CDR1 SGHVS, CDR2 FQNEAQ. This CDR3 has 11 amino acids. The CDR3 loop is CASSSGDRAFF. The CDR3, as DNA: TGTGCCAGCAGCTCGGGGGACCGAGCTTTCTTT.

The rearrangement joins TRBV11-3 to TRBJ2-5; 8 nucleotides match TRBD1. CDR3 length: 15 amino acids. Trimming at V came to 1 base and at J to 2 bases, leaving 3 bases not matched to a gene. Germline assignment: CDR1 SGHNT and CDR2 YENEEA. In DNA form, the CDR3 reads TGTGCCAGCAGCTTAGGGGGACAGGCTCAAGAGACCCAGTACTTC. This codes for CASSLGGQAQETQYF.